These T cell receptor beta chains were read from a single sample in a study of Ad26.COV2.S vaccination and SARS-CoV-2 variants. Profiling relied on immunoSEQ multiplex PCR, and the TCRdb table lists in-frame clones only, not all of them. Seen here are some 420,000 clones, roughly 90% observed once, and the top ten hold roughly 4%. The sequencing here drew on peripheral blood, taken in a trial of Ad26.COV2.S vaccine versus placebo. The receptors stem from a person between 18 and 65 years old who received the Ad26.COV2.S COVID-19 vaccine or a placebo. CDR3s include the opening cysteine and the closing phenylalanine or tryptophan. A D gene is named only where the DNA matches it firmly. Part of the rows lack a size; the others show once, few, many or a class for expanded clones.

size,V,J,D,length,DNA,CDR3
few,TRBV6-1,TRBJ1-4,NA,14,TGTGCCAGCAGTGAGAGTTTGGCTAATGAAAAACTGTTTTTT,CASSESLANEKLFF
NA,TRBV24-1,TRBJ2-6,NA,16,TGTGCCACCAGTGACCCAACCTATGCTGGGGCCAACGTCCTGACTTTC,CATSDPTYAGANVLTF
NA,TRBV4-2,TRBJ2-7,NA,11,TGTGCCAGCAGCCTATCCGGGACTCAAACCTTC,CASSLSGTQTF
NA,TRBV6-2/TRBV6-3,TRBJ1-2,NA,14,TGTGCCAGCAGTTACTCGAATCCAGGGTACGGCTACACCTTC,CASSYSNPGYGYTF
NA,TRBV13,TRBJ1-1,TRBD1,16,TGTGCCAGCAGCGATAGCACCCAGGGGGCGTTTGCTGAAGCTTTCTTT,CASSDSTQGAFAEAFF
NA,TRBV6-2/TRBV6-3,TRBJ1-2,TRBD1,14,TGTGCCAGCAGTTGGACAGGGTCCACTGATGGCTACACCTTC,CASSWTGSTDGYTF
NA,TRBV7-9,TRBJ2-7,NA,15,TGTGCCAGCAGCCCTACCCGGGATACTTACTACGAGCAGTACTTC,CASSPTRDTYYEQYF
NA,TRBV11-2,TRBJ2-2,TRBD1,13,TGTGCCAGCAGCACAGGGGGATCCGGGGAGCTGTTTTTT,CASSTGGSGELFF
NA,TRBV10-3,TRBJ2-7,TRBD2,15,TGTGCCATCAGTGAGTCCGGGACTACGATCCTCGAGCAGTACTTC,CAISESGTTILEQYF
NA,TRBV24-1,TRBJ2-5,TRBD1,16,TGTGCCACCAGTGATTCGGACAGGGCGTACCAAGAGACCCAGTACTTC,CATSDSDRAYQETQYF
NA,TRBV28,TRBJ2-7,NA,17,TGTGCCAGCAGTCCACCCCTATTGACAGGATACTCCTACGAGCAGTACTTC,CASSPPLLTGYSYEQYF
few,TRBV11-3,TRBJ2-1,NA,15,TGTGCCAGCAGCTTAGGACCCGGGAGATACAATGAGCAGTTCTTC,CASSLGPGRYNEQFF
NA,TRBV7-6,TRBJ1-1,NA,12,TGTGCCAGCAGCCCCCCGGGGGCTGAAGCTTTCTTT,CASSPPGAEAFF
NA,TRBV11-3,TRBJ2-5,NA,14,TGTGCCAGCAGCTTATCGGGGCCCCCAGAGACCCAGTACTTC,CASSLSGPPETQYF
NA,TRBV7-9,TRBJ2-5,TRBD2,15,TGTGCCAGCAGCTTAGCGGGCGGGGGGCAGGAGACCCAGTACTTC,CASSLAGGGQETQYF
NA,TRBV7-3,TRBJ2-2,NA,14,TGTGCCAGCAGCTTAGCTCCCCGCACCGGGGAGCTGTTTTTT,CASSLAPRTGELFF
NA,TRBV10-1,TRBJ1-5,NA,18,TGCGCCAGCAGTACCTCCGAAGTTACCAGGTCTAGCAATCAGCCCCAGCATTTT,CASSTSEVTRSSNQPQHF
once,TRBV5-1,TRBJ2-3,NA,15,TGCGCCAGCAGCTGGGGACGGGGGCGCACAGATACGCAGTATTTT,CASSWGRGRTDTQYF